This T cell receptor (beta chain) stems from a study of shared clonotypes between healthy human individuals. Across the whole study: Three CD4 naive, three CD4 memory, two CD8 naive and one CD8 memory plate were used per donor.

About this clone itself: Its matching antigen is unknown.

Some clones are missing from TCRdb's copy, which holds only in-frame ones; the method was immunoSEQ multiplex PCR. The data show about 870,000 clones, 80% to 95% seen once. V lost 4 bases and J lost 0; bases outside the gene matches: 7. This CDR3 spans 17 amino acids. The germline gives CDR1 MRHNA, CDR2 SNTAGT. The study, taken as a whole, reports: Naive subsets typically showed greater estimated richness than memory subsets. Sequencing depth was expected to influence donor clonotype sharing.

Terminally differentiated effector memory CD45RA+ cells were excluded by CCR7 positive selection of CD45RO-negative cells. This chain connects TRBV6-4 to TRBJ2-2, with TRBD2 identical over 8 bases. The sample was naive CD8+ T cells sorted from blood. The sequence was obtained from a man between 25 and 39 years old in good health. CDR3 sequence (DNA): TGTGCCAGCAGTGCGACAAGCGGGAGAGCGAACACCGGGGAGCTGTTTTTT. Its translation: CASSATSGRANTGELFF.